This record looks at one TCR beta chain sequence and its context. Treatment specified: randomized to nivolumab then ipilimumab (arm A) or the reverse (arm B). PBMC sorting kept live CD3+CD8+ cells without CD19 or CD56. The sample originates from a study of sequential checkpoint blockade in melanoma. V was shortened by 3 bases and J by 0 bases, with 9 bases between the two germline ends. The germline CDR1 and CDR2 sequences are SGHTA and FQGNSA. The CDR3 runs to 15 residues. Generated by immunoSEQ multiplex PCR, the TCRdb table keeps only in-frame clones and is missing some. This table holds roughly 31,000 clones, approximately 86% found once.

The TCR sequence derives from a human donor with melanoma. This sequence joins TRBV7-2 and TRBJ1-5; D may be TRBD1 (6 bases). The sample consisted of CD8+ T cells sorted from blood (inferred from file names), taken from a patient given nivolumab and ipilimumab in sequence. CDR3 region: CASSFNRASNQPQHF. The CDR3 nucleotides are TGTGCCAGCAGCTTTAACAGGGCTAGCAATCAGCCCCAGCATTTT.